This T cell receptor (beta chain) was identified in a study of blood T cell repertoires in COVID-19. TCRdb's table, derived via immunoSEQ multiplex PCR, lists solely in-frame clones and lacks some. The table has 90,000 or so clones, 85% seen once. V gave up 3 bases and J gave up 4 bases; unmatched junction bases: 5. Germline V gives CDR1 KGHSH, CDR2 LQKENI. The CDR3 is 16 residues long. Material for sequencing was peripheral blood. The rearrangement links TRBV18 to TRBJ2-1; 11 nucleotides line up with TRBD2. The receptor comes from a man between 60 and 75 years old with acute or convalescent COVID-19. The CDR3 protein is CASSPLAGGEYNEQFF. CDR3 DNA sequence: TGTGCCAGCTCACCCTTAGCGGGAGGGGAATACAATGAGCAGTTCTTC.